These 10 T cell receptor beta chains were sequenced from one sample in a study of early T cells in non-severe SARS-CoV-2 infection. TCRdb re-derived calls from the 5' RACE reads in MiXCR, one entry per CDR3 protein. The sample has approximately 52,000 distinct CDR3 sequences; more than 13% are singletons. The starting material was whole blood, obtained at baseline. These receptors were collected from an adult who was a healthcare worker with PCR-confirmed SARS-CoV-2 infection or an uninfected control (not recorded which).

This clonotype has only a few counts. V is TRBV5-4 and J is TRBJ1-6; 7 nucleotides match TRBD1. J gave up 5 bases and V 4 bases, and 6 bases lay outside the gene matches. Germline V gene lookup returns CDR1 SGHNT and CDR2 YYREEE (reference sequence). This CDR3 region has 15 residues. This CDR3 reads CASSTMGQNNSPLHF. The CDR3 region has the DNA TGTGCCAGCAGCACAATGGGACAGAATAATTCACCCCTCCACTTT. The variable domain in full, completed from reference TRBV5-4 and TRBJ1-6, reads ETGVTQSPTHLIKTRGQQVTLRCSSQSGHNTVSWYQQALGQGPQFIFQYYREEENGRGNFPPRFSGLQFPNYSSELNVNALELDDSALYLCASSTMGQNNSPLHFGNGTRLTVT.

This clonotype was detected only a few times. The V gene is TRBV6-2 or TRBV6-3, the J gene TRBJ2-2, with 8 nucleotides matching TRBD2. The ends lost 0 bases at V and 5 bases at J; junction bases unmatched: 8. Looked up from germline, CDR1 is MNHEY and CDR2 is SVGEGT. The CDR3 is made up of 17 amino acids. The CDR3: CASSYSTAGVNTGELFF. In DNA, the CDR3 is TGTGCCAGCAGTTACTCGACAGCGGGAGTCAATACCGGGGAGCTGTTTTTT.

For this clonotype: Because it lacks the conserved phenylalanine or tryptophan at the end, this CDR3 is likely a read error. The chain joins TRBV9 to TRBJ2-7, with D uncertain. The CDR3 length is 14 residues. Germline V lookup: CDR1 SGDLS, CDR2 YYNGEE. V gave up 3 bases and J gave up 3 bases, with 13 bases separating them. CDR3 in amino acids: CASSAMVGNYEQYI. DNA of the CDR3: TGTGCCAGCAGCGCCATGGTAGGTAACTACGAGCAGTACATC.

This clonotype has a count of ten or more. This chain connects TRBV12-3 or TRBV12-4 to TRBJ2-1, with TRBD1 identical over 7 bases. The CDR3 has 14 residues. V lost 6 bases, J lost 4 bases, and 6 bases stayed unmatched. CDR3 in DNA: TGTGCCAGCAGCCGGGACAGAGTATACAATGAGCAGTTCTTC. Translating it yields CASSRDRVYNEQFF.

This chain uses TRBV14 with TRBJ2-7; a possible D gene is TRBD1 (5 bases). CDR1 and CDR2 from the germline V gene are SGHDN and FVKESK. V dropped 1 base and J dropped 7 bases, with 17 bases sitting between them. The CDR3 sequence is 15 residues long. In DNA form, the CDR3 reads TGTGCCAGCAGCCAAGGGACAACTCCCAAGGGGGAGCAGTACTTC. This gives the protein CASSQGTTPKGEQYF.

The chain carries TRBV2 and TRBJ2-1; D remains ambiguous. Germline V gene lookup returns CDR1 SNHLY and CDR2 FYNNEI. This CDR3 spans 12 amino acids. Trimming took 7 bases from V and 10 from J, leaving 14 bases between them. The CDR3 spells CASIPSNGEQFF. CDR3 in DNA: TGTGCCAGCATACCAAGTAATGGAGAGCAGTTCTTC.

This clonotype was seen a handful of times. This rearrangement joins TRBV2 to TRBJ1-2; the match to TRBD1 covers 9 bases. Germline assignment: CDR1 SNHLY and CDR2 FYNNEI. V was pared by 5 bases and J by 2 bases, with 6 bases of the junction left unmatched. CDR3 length: 15 amino acids. CDR3 in DNA: TGTGCCAGCAGTACTACAGGGGGCGCGAACTATGGCTACACCTTC. Protein sequence: CASSTTGGANYGYTF.

V is TRBV11-2 and J is TRBJ2-1; D is perhaps TRBD1 or TRBD2 (6 bases each). V was shortened by 6 bases and J by 8 bases, with 32 bases between the two germline ends. The CDR3 contains 19 residues. Per the germline V gene, CDR1 is SGHAT and CDR2 is FQNNGV. This CDR3 reads CASSTDYYGGDIGNDEQFF. In DNA form, the CDR3 reads TGTGCCAGCAGTACAGATTACTACGGCGGGGACATAGGGAACGATGAGCAGTTCTTC.

This chain joins TRBV19 and TRBJ1-3; 8 bases match TRBD1. V lost 10 bases, J lost 0 bases, and 8 bases stayed unmatched. Germline V lookup: CDR1 LNHDA, CDR2 SQIVND (reference sequence). The CDR3 contains 15 residues. The CDR3 is CATRPGQVSGNTIYF. The CDR3 nucleotides read TGTGCCACCCGGCCGGGACAGGTCTCTGGAAACACCATATATTTT.

The V call is TRBV5-6, the J call TRBJ1-5, with D unclear. Trimming left V 1 base short and J 4 bases short, with 15 bases between. The CDR3 consists of 16 residues. Germline values: CDR1 SGHDT, CDR2 YYEEEE. The CDR3 region is CASSLWQNQRNQPQHF. The CDR3 region has the DNA TGTGCCAGCAGCTTGTGGCAGAATCAAAGGAATCAGCCCCAGCATTTT.